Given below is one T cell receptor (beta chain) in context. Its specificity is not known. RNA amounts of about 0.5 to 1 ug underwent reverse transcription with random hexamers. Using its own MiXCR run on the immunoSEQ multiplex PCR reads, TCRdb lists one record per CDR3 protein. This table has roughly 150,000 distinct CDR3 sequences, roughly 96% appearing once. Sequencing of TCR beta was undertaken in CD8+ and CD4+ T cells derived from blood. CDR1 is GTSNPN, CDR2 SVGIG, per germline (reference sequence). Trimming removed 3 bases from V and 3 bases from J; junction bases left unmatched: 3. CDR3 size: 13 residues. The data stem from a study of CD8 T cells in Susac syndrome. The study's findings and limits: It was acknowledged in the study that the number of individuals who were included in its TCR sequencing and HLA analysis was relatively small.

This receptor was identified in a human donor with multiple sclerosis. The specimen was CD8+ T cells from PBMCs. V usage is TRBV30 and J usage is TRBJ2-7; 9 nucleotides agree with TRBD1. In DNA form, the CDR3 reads TGTGCCTGGAGCCAGACAGGGGGCTACGAGCAGTACGTC. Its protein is CAWSQTGGYEQYV.